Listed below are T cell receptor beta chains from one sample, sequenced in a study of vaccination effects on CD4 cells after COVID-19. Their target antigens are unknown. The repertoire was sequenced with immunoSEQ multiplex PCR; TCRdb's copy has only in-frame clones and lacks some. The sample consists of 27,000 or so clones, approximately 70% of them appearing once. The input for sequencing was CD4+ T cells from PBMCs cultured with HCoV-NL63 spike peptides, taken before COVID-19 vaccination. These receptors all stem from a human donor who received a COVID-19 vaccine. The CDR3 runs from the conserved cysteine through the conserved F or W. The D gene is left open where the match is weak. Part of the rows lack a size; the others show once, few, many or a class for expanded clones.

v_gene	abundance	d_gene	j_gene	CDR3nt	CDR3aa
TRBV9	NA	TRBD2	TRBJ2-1	TGTGCCAGCAGCGTATTCGGGACTAGCGGGGTTACCTACAATGAGCAGTTCTTC	CASSVFGTSGVTYNEQFF
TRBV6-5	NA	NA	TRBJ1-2	TGTGCCAGCAGTTGGACAGAGAACTATGGCTACACCTTC	CASSWTENYGYTF
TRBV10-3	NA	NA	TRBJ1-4	TGTGCCATCAGTGAAGGGGAAGCCCAAACCGAAAAACTGTTTTTT	CAISEGEAQTEKLFF
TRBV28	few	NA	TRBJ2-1	TGTGCCAGCAGTTCAACCCCCAATGAGCAGTTCTTC	CASSSTPNEQFF
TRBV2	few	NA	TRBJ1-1	TGTGCCAGCAGTGTCAGTGGCATTTCAAACACTGAAGCTTTCTTT	CASSVSGISNTEAFF
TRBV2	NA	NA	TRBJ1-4	TGTGCCAGCAGTCGAGAGCAGGAAAAACTGTTTTTT	CASSREQEKLFF
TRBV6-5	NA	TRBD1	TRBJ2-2	TGTGCCAGCAGTTACCAAATACAGGGGGGCGGGGAGCTGTTTTTT	CASSYQIQGGGELFF
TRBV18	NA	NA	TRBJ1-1	TGTGCCAGCTCTCGCCCCCAGGGGGAAGCTTTCTTT	CASSRPQGEAFF
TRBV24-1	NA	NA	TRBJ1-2	TGTGCCACCAGTGATACGGACAAGAACTATGGCTACACCTTC	CATSDTDKNYGYTF
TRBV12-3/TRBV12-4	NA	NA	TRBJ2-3	TGTGCCAGCAGTTTATACACAGATACGCAGTATTTT	CASSLYTDTQYF
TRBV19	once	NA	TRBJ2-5	TGTGCCAGTAGTATGGACGGGGGTACCCAAGAGACCCAGTACTTC	CASSMDGGTQETQYF
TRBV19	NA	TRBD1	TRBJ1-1	TGTGCCAGTAGTATGGTTGACAGGGCGATGAACACTGAAGCTTTCTTT	CASSMVDRAMNTEAFF
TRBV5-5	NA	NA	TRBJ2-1	TGTGCCAGCAGCTTCGATATTTACAATGAGCAGTTCTTC	CASSFDIYNEQFF
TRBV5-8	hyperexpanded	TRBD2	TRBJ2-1	TGTGCCAGCAGCCCCGGGACTAGCGGGACCAATGAGCAGTTCTTC	CASSPGTSGTNEQFF
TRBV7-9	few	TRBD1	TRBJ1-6	TGTGCCAGCAGCTCCAGGGCAGGGGGCTATAATTCACCCCTCCACTTT	CASSSRAGGYNSPLHF
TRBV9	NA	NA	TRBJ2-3	TGTGCCAGCAGCGTAACCCCAACCGGGACGCAGTATTTT	CASSVTPTGTQYF
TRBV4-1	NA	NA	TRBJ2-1	TGCGCCAGCAGCCAAGGCCTAAGCCTTAGCTCCTACAATGAGCAGTTCTTC	CASSQGLSLSSYNEQFF
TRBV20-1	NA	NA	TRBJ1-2	TGCAGTGCTAGTCCGGGGGGCATTATTCACGGCTACACCTTC	CSASPGGIIHGYTF
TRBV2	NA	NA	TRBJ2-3	TGTGCCAGCAGGCCCGTCGCCACAGATACGCAGTATTTT	CASRPVATDTQYF
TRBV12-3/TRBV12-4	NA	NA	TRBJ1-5	TGTGCCAGCAGTTCCGGCAATCAGCCCCAGCATTTT	CASSSGNQPQHF